This TCR beta chain was sequenced in a study of blood T cell repertoires in COVID-19. At the level of the study: PBMCs, B-cell-depleted T cells, or T cells provided the cDNA or gDNA that made up the material.

The protocol was immunoSEQ multiplex PCR, while the TCRdb copy is restricted to in-frame clones and leaves out a portion. Of roughly 360,000 clones in the sample, approximately 88% were seen once. The CDR3 spans 17 residues. Germline V gene data show CDR1 as SEHNR and CDR2 as FQNEAQ (reference sequence). V lost 3 bases and J 0 bases, leaving 15 bases between the germline ends. Input material: PBMCs or T cells enriched from blood (not recorded which). The gene calls are TRBV7-9 and TRBJ1-3, with no clear D. The TCR comes from a young woman with acute COVID-19. The CDR3 DNA sequence: TGTGCCAGCAGCTTCGCAGAACCCTCCTTCTCTGGAAACACCATATATTTT. Protein: CASSFAEPSFSGNTIYF.